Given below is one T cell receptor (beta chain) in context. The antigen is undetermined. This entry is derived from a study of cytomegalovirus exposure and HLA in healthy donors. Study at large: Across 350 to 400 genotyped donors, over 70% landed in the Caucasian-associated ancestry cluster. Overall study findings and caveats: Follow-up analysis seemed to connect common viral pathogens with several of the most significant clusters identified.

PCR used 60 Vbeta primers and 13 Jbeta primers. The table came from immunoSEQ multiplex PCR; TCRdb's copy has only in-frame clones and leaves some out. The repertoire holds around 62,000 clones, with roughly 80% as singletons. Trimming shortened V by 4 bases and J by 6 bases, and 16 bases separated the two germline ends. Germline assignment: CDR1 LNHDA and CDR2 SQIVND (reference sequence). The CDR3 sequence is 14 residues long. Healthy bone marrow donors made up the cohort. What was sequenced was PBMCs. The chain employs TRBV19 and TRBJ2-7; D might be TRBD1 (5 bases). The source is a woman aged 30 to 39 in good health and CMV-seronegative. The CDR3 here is CASSTNYLGLEQYF. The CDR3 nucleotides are TGTGCCAGTAGTACTAATTACTTGGGGCTCGAGCAGTACTTC.